This TCR delta chain was obtained from a study of gamma-delta T cells after stem cell transplantation. By proportion, this clone is medium-sized (0.01 to 0.1%). CDR1 and CDR2 (germline): TSWWSYY, QGS. J lost 5 bases, V lost 6 bases, and 6 bases had no gene match. This CDR3 has 15 residues. TCRdb applied CATT to the RT-PCR reads for clone calling. The data contain approximately 2,000 delta-chain clones, less than 4.5% of them seen just once; the ten biggest clones take up roughly 43%. The material sequenced was gamma-delta T cells. The sequence came from a human donor. It is not recorded whose cells these are; they may come from a transplant donor. The chain joins TRDV1 to TRDJ1, with 13 bases aligning to TRDD3. DNA for the CDR3: TGTGCTCTTGGTTATAGACTGGGGGATACGGATAAACTCATCTTT. As protein: CALGYRLGDTDKLIF.